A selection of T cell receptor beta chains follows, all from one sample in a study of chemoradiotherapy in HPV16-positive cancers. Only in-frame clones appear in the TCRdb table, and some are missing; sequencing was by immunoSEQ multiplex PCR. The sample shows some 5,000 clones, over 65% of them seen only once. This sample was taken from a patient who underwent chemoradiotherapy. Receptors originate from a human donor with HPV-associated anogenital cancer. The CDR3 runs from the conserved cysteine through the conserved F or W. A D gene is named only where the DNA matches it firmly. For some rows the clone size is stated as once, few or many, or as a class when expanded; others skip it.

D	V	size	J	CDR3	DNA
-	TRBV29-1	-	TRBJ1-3	CSVAGSGNTIYF	TGCAGCGTTGCGGGCTCTGGAAACACCATATATTTT
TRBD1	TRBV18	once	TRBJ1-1	CASRSTGGGTPNTEAFF	TGTGCCAGTCGAAGCACAGGGGGCGGAACCCCGAACACTGAAGCTTTCTTT
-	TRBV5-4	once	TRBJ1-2	CASSSQGTDTF	TGTGCCAGCAGCTCACAGGGCACCGACACCTTC
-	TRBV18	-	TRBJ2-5	CASTTSYETQYF	TGTGCCAGCACGACTAGTTACGAGACCCAGTACTTC
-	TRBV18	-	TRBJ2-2	CASSGKGVNTGELFF	TGTGCCAGCTCAGGAAAGGGGGTCAACACCGGGGAGCTGTTTTTT
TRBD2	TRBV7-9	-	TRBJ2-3	CASSQAGGLGSDTQYF	TGTGCCAGCAGCCAAGCGGGGGGGTTAGGATCAGATACGCAGTATTTT
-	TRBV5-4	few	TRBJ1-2	CASSVGVNYGYTF	TGTGCCAGCAGCGTGGGGGTTAACTATGGCTACACCTTC
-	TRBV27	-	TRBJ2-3	CASSLTPPYRGRRTDTQYF	TGTGCCAGCAGCCTTACTCCCCCCTATAGAGGGAGACGCACAGATACGCAGTATTTT
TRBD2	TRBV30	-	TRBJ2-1	CAWSEIRLAGHNEQFF	TGTGCCTGGAGTGAGATCCGACTAGCGGGACACAATGAGCAGTTCTTC
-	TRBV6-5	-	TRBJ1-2	CASSYEGLSGYTF	TGTGCCAGCAGTTACGAGGGATTGTCTGGCTACACCTTC
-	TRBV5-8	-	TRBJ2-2	CASSLATFRRKLFF	TGTGCCAGCAGCTTGGCTACGTTTCGACGAAAGCTGTTTTTT
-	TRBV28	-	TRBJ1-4	CASRARATNEKLFF	TGTGCCAGCCGGGCGAGAGCAACTAATGAAAAACTGTTTTTT
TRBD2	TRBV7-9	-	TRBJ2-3	CASSKLAGVSDTQYF	TGTGCCAGCAGCAAACTAGCGGGAGTATCAGATACGCAGTATTTT
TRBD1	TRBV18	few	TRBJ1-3	CASSPKAPGQGSGNTIYF	TGTGCCAGCTCACCTAAAGCCCCGGGACAGGGCTCTGGAAACACCATATATTTT
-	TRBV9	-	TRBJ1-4	CASSPRTAGGEKLFF	TGTGCCAGCAGCCCTCGGACAGCTGGAGGGGAAAAACTGTTTTTT
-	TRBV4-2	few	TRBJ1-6	CASSQVGGDYNSPLHF	TGTGCCAGCAGCCAAGTAGGAGGAGACTATAATTCACCCCTCCACTTT
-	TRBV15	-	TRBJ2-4	CATSRGGVAKNIQYF	TGTGCCACCAGCAGAGGAGGGGTTGCCAAAAACATTCAGTACTTC
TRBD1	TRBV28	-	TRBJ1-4	CASSPNRGINEKLFF	TGTGCCAGCAGTCCCAACAGGGGAATTAATGAAAAACTGTTTTTT
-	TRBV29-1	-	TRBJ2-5	CSVGTDRETQYF	TGCAGCGTTGGAACGGATCGAGAGACCCAGTACTTC
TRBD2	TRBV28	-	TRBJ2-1	CATWTSGSNEQFF	TGTGCCACCTGGACTAGCGGGAGCAATGAGCAGTTCTTC
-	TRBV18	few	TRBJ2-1	CASSPQASYNEQFF	TGTGCCAGCTCACCGCAGGCTTCCTACAATGAGCAGTTCTTC
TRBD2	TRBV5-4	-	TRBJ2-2	CASSTGTSGRTGELFF	TGTGCCAGCAGCACAGGGACTAGCGGGAGAACCGGGGAGCTGTTTTTT
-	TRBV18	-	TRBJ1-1	CASSPLENTEAFF	TGTGCCAGCTCACCGTTAGAGAACACTGAAGCTTTCTTT
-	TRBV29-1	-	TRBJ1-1	CSAAPMESRGTEAFF	TGCAGCGCCGCACCAATGGAGAGCAGAGGCACTGAAGCTTTCTTT
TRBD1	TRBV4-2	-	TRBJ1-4	CASSRSRTDRGQANEKLFF	TGTGCCAGCAGCCGAAGCAGGACGGACAGGGGGCAGGCTAATGAAAAACTGTTTTTT
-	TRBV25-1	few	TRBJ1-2	CASSDGQGGGYTF	TGTGCCAGCAGTGACGGGCAGGGAGGTGGCTACACCTTC
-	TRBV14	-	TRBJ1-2	CASSPIMTRYGYTF	TGTGCCAGCAGCCCGATTATGACCCGCTATGGCTACACCTTC
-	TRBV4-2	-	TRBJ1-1	CASSQASSREEAFF	TGTGCCAGCAGCCAAGCCAGCAGCAGGGAAGAAGCTTTCTTT
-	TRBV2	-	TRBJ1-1	CASSAGVNTEAFF	TGTGCCAGCAGTGCCGGGGTGAACACTGAAGCTTTCTTT
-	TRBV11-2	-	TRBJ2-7	CASSLDRNYEQYF	TGTGCCAGCAGCTTAGACAGGAACTACGAGCAGTACTTC
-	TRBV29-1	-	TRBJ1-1	CSANRGDMNTEAFF	TGCAGCGCAAACAGAGGAGATATGAACACTGAAGCTTTCTTT
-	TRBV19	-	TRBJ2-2	CASSIDFAGALTGELFF	TGTGCCAGTAGTATAGATTTCGCTGGGGCCCTCACCGGGGAGCTGTTTTTT
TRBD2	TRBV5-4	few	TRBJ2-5	CASSSGLAQETQYF	TGTGCCAGCAGCAGCGGACTAGCCCAAGAGACCCAGTACTTC
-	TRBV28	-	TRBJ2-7	CASSGGGQGSYEQYF	TGTGCCAGCAGTGGTGGGGGGCAGGGTTCCTACGAGCAGTACTTC
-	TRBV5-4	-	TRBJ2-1	CASSLEAEPYNEQFF	TGTGCCAGCAGCTTGGAAGCGGAACCTTACAATGAGCAGTTCTTC
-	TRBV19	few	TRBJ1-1	CASSIGLRGAAEAFF	TGTGCCAGTAGTATAGGACTCAGGGGAGCGGCTGAAGCTTTCTTT
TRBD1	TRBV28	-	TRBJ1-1	CASNSGGTEAFF	TGTGCCAGCAACTCAGGGGGCACTGAAGCTTTCTTT
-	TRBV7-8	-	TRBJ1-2	CASSDSRDYTF	TGTGCCAGCAGCGACAGCCGGGACTACACCTTC
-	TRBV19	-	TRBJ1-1	CASSILSRSTEAFF	TGTGCCAGTAGTATTCTCTCGCGGTCTACTGAAGCTTTCTTT
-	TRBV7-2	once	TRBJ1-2	CASSSETGFNYGYTF	TGTGCCAGCAGCTCCGAGACAGGATTTAACTATGGCTACACCTTC